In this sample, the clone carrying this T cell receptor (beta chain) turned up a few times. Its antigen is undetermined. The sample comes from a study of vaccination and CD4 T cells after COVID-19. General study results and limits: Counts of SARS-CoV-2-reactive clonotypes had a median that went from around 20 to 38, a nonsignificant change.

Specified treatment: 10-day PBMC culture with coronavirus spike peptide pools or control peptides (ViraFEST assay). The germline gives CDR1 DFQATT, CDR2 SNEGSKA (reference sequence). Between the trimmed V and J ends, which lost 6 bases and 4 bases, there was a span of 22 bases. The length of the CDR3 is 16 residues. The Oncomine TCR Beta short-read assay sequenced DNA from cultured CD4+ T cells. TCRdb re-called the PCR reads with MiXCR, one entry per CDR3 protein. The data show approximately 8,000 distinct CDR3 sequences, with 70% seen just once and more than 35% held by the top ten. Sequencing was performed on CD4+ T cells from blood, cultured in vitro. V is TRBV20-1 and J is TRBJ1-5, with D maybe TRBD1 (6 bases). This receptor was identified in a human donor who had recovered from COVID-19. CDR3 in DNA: TGCAGTGCCCGCCCGGGGGGGGCGGAGGGAAATCAGCCCCAGCATTTT. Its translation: CSARPGGAEGNQPQHF.